The 11 T cell receptor beta chains presented below share a single source sample, sequenced in a study of blood T cell repertoires in COVID-19. The assay was immunoSEQ multiplex PCR, and TCRdb's table has in-frame clones only and misses some. This table holds just over 150,000 clones, 92% found once. The sequencing sample was made of peripheral blood. The origin of the receptors is a man younger than 40 with COVID-19, enrolled during active disease.

The chain employs TRBV28 and TRBJ1-4; D gene ambiguous. The length of the CDR3 is 13 residues. Germline CDR1 MDHEN, CDR2 SYDVKM. Trimming left V 5 bases short and J 4 bases short, with 8 bases between. CDR3 bases: TGTGCCAGCAGTCCTCCCAGTAATGAAAAACTGTTTTTT. It translates to CASSPPSNEKLFF.

This clone was detected only once. The gene calls are TRBV24-1 and TRBJ2-2, with TRBD1 matching 9 bases. J lost 7 bases, V lost 7 bases, and 12 bases had no gene match. The germline CDR1 and CDR2 sequences are KGHDR and SFDVKD. The CDR3 spans 16 residues. The CDR3 bases are TGTGCCACCAGCGACCGGGACAGGGAATATCTCGGGGAGCTGTTTTTT. Its translation is CATSDRDREYLGELFF.

CDR3 sequence reads: CASSLEQGTEAFF. As DNA, the CDR3 is TGTGCCAGCAGCTTAGAACAGGGTACTGAAGCTTTCTTT. The V and J genes are TRBV7-7 and TRBJ1-1; D might be TRBD1 (6 bases). CDR1 SSHAT and CDR2 FNYEAQ come from the germline V gene (reference sequence). V lost 1 base and J lost 5, with 8 bases in between. The CDR3 spans 13 residues.

The V gene is TRBV10-3, the J gene TRBJ1-1, with TRBD1 as a possible D gene (5 bases). Trimming left V 8 bases short and J 4 bases short, with 11 bases between. The CDR3 runs 12 residues. Germline V lookup: CDR1 ENHRY, CDR2 SYGVKD. CDR3 residues: CAISGLSTEAFF. The CDR3 nucleotides are TGTGCCATCTCGGGACTCAGCACTGAAGCTTTCTTT.

Within the sample, this clone is medium-sized. The J gene is TRBJ1-5, the V gene TRBV27; D unclear. Looked up from germline, CDR1 is MNHEY and CDR2 is SMNVEV (reference sequence). V gave up 8 bases and J gave up 5 bases, with 13 bases separating them. The CDR3 runs to 13 residues. CDR3 bases: TGTGCCAGCTCTACCAGCGATGATCAGCCCCAGCATTTT. Residues: CASSTSDDQPQHF.

This clone was seen at least ten times. V is TRBV27 and J is TRBJ2-1, with D maybe TRBD1 (6 bases). Per the germline V gene, CDR1 is MNHEY and CDR2 is SMNVEV (reference sequence). This CDR3 comprises 17 residues. The V end lost 3 bases, the J end lost 0 bases, and 15 bases lay between the germline ends. CDR3 DNA sequence: TGTGCCAGCAGTTTCCCTTCGACAGGTAGCTCCTACAATGAGCAGTTCTTC. Translated: CASSFPSTGSSYNEQFF.

The V call is TRBV9, the J call TRBJ1-2; TRBD1 agrees at 9 bases. Germline CDR1 and CDR2: SGDLS and YYNGEE. Unmatched junction bases numbered 10, after V lost 6 bases and J lost 7 bases. The CDR3 contains 14 residues. As DNA, the CDR3 is TGTGCCAGCAATCCGGGACAGGGTCTATCTGGCTACACCTTC. This translates into CASNPGQGLSGYTF.

The V gene is TRBV27, the J gene TRBJ1-5; tentatively, D is TRBD1 (5 bases). V was shortened by 3 bases and J by 7 bases, with 10 bases between the two germline ends. The CDR3 length is 13 residues. CDR1 and CDR2 (germline): MNHEY, SMNVEV (reference sequence). The CDR3: CASSFRKGQPQHF. CDR3 bases: TGTGCCAGCAGTTTCAGAAAGGGGCAGCCCCAGCATTTT.

V is TRBV9 and J is TRBJ1-5, with D hard to call. This CDR3 spans 13 amino acids. Germline assignment: CDR1 SGDLS and CDR2 YYNGEE. The V end lost 3 bases, the J end lost 7 bases, and 11 bases lay between the germline ends. Here the CDR3 reads CASSGGDRQPQHF. The CDR3 DNA sequence: TGTGCCAGCAGCGGGGGAGATCGGCAGCCCCAGCATTTT.

The genes are TRBV7-2 and TRBJ2-5; 11 positions agree with TRBD2. Germline assignment: CDR1 SGHTA and CDR2 FQGNSA. V shed 2 bases, J shed 5 bases, and the junction held 4 bases outside the gene matches. The CDR3 extends over 15 amino acids. The CDR3: CASSLLAGGGETQYF. The CDR3 region has the DNA TGTGCCAGCAGCTTACTAGCGGGGGGAGGGGAGACCCAGTACTTC.

J is TRBJ2-2 and V is TRBV9; D is unclear. Deletions cut 0 bases from V and 7 bases from J, with 4 bases between. The germline CDR1 and CDR2 sequences are SGDLS and YYNGEE. The CDR3 spans 12 residues. CDR3 loop: CASSVEYGELFF. As DNA, the CDR3 is TGTGCCAGCAGCGTAGAATACGGGGAGCTGTTTTTT.